This TCR beta chain was sequenced for a study of early T cells in non-severe SARS-CoV-2 infection. Across the study: Sequenced material consisted of bulk RNA (from unsorted whole blood), and chains were unpaired. Study conclusions and caveats: Database matching using VDJdb favored anti-spike CD8 responses, with private and CD4 specificities left missing.

The TCR library protocol attached unique molecular identifiers to the individual cDNA molecules. Each CDR3 protein is one row after TCRdb ran MiXCR on the 5' RACE reads. The sample lists about 34,000 distinct CDR3 sequences; about 6% were seen once. Points on this clonotype: Antigen specificity is unknown.

Germline lookup yields CDR1 MNHNY and CDR2 SVGAGI (reference sequence). V dropped 2 bases and J dropped 5; count of bases not matched to a gene: 6. This CDR3 is built from 16 residues. The chain recombines TRBV6-6 with TRBJ1-4; 9 nucleotides align to TRBD1. The specimen was whole blood. The sequence came from an adult who was a healthcare worker with PCR-confirmed SARS-CoV-2 infection or an uninfected control (not recorded which). CDR3 sequence (DNA): TGTGCCAGCAGTTACCCTACAGGGGGCCTCAATGAAAAACTGTTTTTT. The encoded protein is CASSYPTGGLNEKLFF.